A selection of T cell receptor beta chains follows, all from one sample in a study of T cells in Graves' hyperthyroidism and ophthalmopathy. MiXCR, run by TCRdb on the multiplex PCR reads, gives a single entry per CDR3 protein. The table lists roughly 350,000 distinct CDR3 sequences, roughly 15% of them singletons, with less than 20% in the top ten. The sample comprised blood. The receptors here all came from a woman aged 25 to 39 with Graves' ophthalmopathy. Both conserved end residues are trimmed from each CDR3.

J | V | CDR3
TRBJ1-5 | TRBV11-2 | ASSQGQFENQPQH
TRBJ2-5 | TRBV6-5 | ASSYFRGAIETQY
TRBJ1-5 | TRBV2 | ASETGGKGQPQH
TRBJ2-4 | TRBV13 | ASSLVIAKNIQY
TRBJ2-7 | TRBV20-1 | SADRLAGAYEQY
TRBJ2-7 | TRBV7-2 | ASSEASSGGVYEQY
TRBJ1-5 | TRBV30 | AWMLGAGNSNQPQH
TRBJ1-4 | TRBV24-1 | ATSAGGRGEKLF
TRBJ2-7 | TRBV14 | ASSQWGNFYEQY
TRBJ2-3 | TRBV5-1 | ASSLVLRGARGTDTQY
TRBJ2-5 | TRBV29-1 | SVEERVSETQY
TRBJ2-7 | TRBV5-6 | ASSLGLAGGSRQY
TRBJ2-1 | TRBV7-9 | ASSPTYGRLTQNEQF
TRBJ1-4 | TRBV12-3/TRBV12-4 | ASSFSPGGKLF
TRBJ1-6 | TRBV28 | ASSLGTGNYNSPLH
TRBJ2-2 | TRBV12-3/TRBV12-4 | ASSPTGLLVELF
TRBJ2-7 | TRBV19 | ASSISTQGIGEQY
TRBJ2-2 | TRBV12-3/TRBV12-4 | ASQIGGAGELF
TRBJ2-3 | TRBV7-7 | ASSPGLGTDTQY
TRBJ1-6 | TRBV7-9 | ASSQGRDSPLH
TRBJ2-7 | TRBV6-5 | ASSYSSDSPYEQY
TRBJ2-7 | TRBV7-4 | ASSWGLAVSYEQY
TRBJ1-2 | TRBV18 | ASSPPFDRPFT
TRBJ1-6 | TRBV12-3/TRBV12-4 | ASRPGQPNSPLH
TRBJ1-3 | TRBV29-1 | SVDGVRGSGNTIY
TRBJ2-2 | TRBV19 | ASRGGTYTGELF
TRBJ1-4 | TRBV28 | ASVGGNEKLF
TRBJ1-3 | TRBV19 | ASKLQGARSGNTIY
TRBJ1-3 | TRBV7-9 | ASSTIQEFPGNTIY
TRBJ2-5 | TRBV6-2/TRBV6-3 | ASSYRGIGGETQY
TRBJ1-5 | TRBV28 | ASSPGQGIVDQPQH
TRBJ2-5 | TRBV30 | AWSVLAGGRETQY
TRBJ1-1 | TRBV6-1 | ASSDEGAISTEAF
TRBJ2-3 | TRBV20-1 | SARRGGLDTQY
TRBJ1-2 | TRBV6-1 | ASSDPGDYGYT
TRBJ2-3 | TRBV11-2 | ASSLGPVTDTQY
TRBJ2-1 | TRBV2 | ASRESESSYNEQF
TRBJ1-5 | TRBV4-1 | ASSQTGGDQPQH